The T cell receptor beta chain under discussion was sequenced for a study of blood T cell repertoires in COVID-19. Background on the study: From the United States, Italy and Spain came samples of acute and convalescent COVID-19.

Enrollees, about 18 to 89 years old, lived in about two dozen US areas. Assignment of participants to cohorts was predicated upon participant-reported clinical history. CDR1 is MDHEN, CDR2 SYDVKM, per germline. V lost 3 bases, J lost 6 bases, and 9 bases stayed unmatched. The CDR3 loop spans 16 amino acids. The authors' processing: By means of reference gene primer amplification, nucleated cell counts were estimated. TCRdb's table, derived via immunoSEQ multiplex PCR, lists solely in-frame clones and lacks some. From that table come the V and J calls and clone size; the DNA was used to work out D and trimming. The sample has 200,000 to 250,000 clones, about 87% seen once.

The sample consisted of PBMCs or T cells enriched from blood (not recorded which). The chain employs TRBV28 and TRBJ2-1, with 9 bases identical to TRBD1. This clonotype was sampled from a woman in her twenties or thirties who had been exposed to COVID-19. CDR3 sequence (DNA): TGTGCCAGCAGTTTCGCGACAGGGGGGTACCGCAATGAGCAGTTCTTC. It translates to CASSFATGGYRNEQFF.